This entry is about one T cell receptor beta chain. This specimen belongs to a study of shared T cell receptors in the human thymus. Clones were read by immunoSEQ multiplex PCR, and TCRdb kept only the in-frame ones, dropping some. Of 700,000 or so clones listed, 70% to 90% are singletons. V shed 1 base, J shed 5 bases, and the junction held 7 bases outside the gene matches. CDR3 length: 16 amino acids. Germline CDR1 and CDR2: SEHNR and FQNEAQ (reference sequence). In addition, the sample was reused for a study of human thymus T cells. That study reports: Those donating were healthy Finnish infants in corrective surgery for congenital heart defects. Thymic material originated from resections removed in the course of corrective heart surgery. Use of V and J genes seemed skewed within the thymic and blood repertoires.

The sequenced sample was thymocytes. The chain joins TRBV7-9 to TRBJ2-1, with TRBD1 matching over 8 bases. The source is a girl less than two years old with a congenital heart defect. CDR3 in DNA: TGTGCCAGCAGCTTAGGCAGGGGGCGAGATCACAATGAGCAGTTCTTC. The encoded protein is CASSLGRGRDHNEQFF.